Listed below are T cell receptor beta chains from one sample, sequenced in a study of cytomegalovirus exposure and HLA in healthy donors. Assay: immunoSEQ multiplex PCR; the TCRdb copy retains only in-frame clones and omits some. This table lists around 210,000 clones. Sequenced: PBMCs. These receptor sequences come from a woman in her 30s in good health and CMV-seropositive. Each CDR3 is given with its conserved first and last residue. The order of the fields is V gene, D gene, J gene, CDR3 DNA, CDR3 protein. A D gene is named only where the DNA matches it firmly.

v_call: TRBV29-1; d_call: TRBD1; j_call: TRBJ1-2; cdr3_nt: TGCAGCTTTACAGGGGATAACTATGGCTACACCTTC; cdr3_aa: CSFTGDNYGYTF
v_call: TRBV6-1; d_call: NA; j_call: TRBJ2-7; cdr3_nt: TGTGCCGGGCGATCTCTCCAAAGCGAGCAGTACTTC; cdr3_aa: CAGRSLQSEQYF
v_call: TRBV27; d_call: TRBD1; j_call: TRBJ1-2; cdr3_nt: TGTGCCAGCAGTCTGACCCTTACAGGGGAACATGGCTACACCTTC; cdr3_aa: CASSLTLTGEHGYTF
v_call: TRBV6-1; d_call: TRBD2; j_call: TRBJ2-1; cdr3_nt: TGTGCCAGCAGCCCTGGGGGGGATGCCTCCTACCCTCGGTTCTTC; cdr3_aa: CASSPGGDASYPRFF
v_call: TRBV5-1; d_call: NA; j_call: TRBJ1-4; cdr3_nt: TGCGCCAGCAGCGTGGAGGCACAGCTTAATGAAAAACTGTTTTTT; cdr3_aa: CASSVEAQLNEKLFF
v_call: TRBV11-3; d_call: TRBD2; j_call: TRBJ2-1; cdr3_nt: TGTGCCAGCAGCTTAGGGGCTGGACTAGCGGACTACAATGAGCAGTTCTTC; cdr3_aa: CASSLGAGLADYNEQFF
v_call: TRBV27; d_call: TRBD2; j_call: TRBJ2-3; cdr3_nt: TGTGCCAGCAGTCTGTTTGCGGGGGGTATAGAAGATACGCAGTATTTT; cdr3_aa: CASSLFAGGIEDTQYF
v_call: TRBV29-1; d_call: TRBD2; j_call: TRBJ2-2; cdr3_nt: TGCAGCGTTGTAGTAGCGGGAGGGCACGGGGAGCTGTTTTTT; cdr3_aa: CSVVVAGGHGELFF
v_call: TRBV18; d_call: NA; j_call: TRBJ1-2; cdr3_nt: TGTGCCAGCTCACCATCCGCAGGGAACTATGGCTACACCTTC; cdr3_aa: CASSPSAGNYGYTF
v_call: TRBV9; d_call: TRBD1; j_call: TRBJ2-3; cdr3_nt: TGTGCCAGCAGCAAAACAGGGGGCGTCGCAGATACGCAGTATTTT; cdr3_aa: CASSKTGGVADTQYF
v_call: TRBV25-1; d_call: NA; j_call: TRBJ1-2; cdr3_nt: TGTGCCAGCAGTCCAACAGGACCCTATGGCTACACCTTC; cdr3_aa: CASSPTGPYGYTF
v_call: TRBV18; d_call: NA; j_call: TRBJ2-7; cdr3_nt: TGTGCCAGCTCACCACGAGGCCAGGGAGGTGCAAACGAGCAGTACTTC; cdr3_aa: CASSPRGQGGANEQYF
v_call: TRBV18; d_call: NA; j_call: TRBJ1-1; cdr3_nt: TGTGCCAGCTCACCAGAGCTGAACACTGAAGCTTTCTTT; cdr3_aa: CASSPELNTEAFF
v_call: TRBV6-1; d_call: NA; j_call: TRBJ2-5; cdr3_nt: TGTGCCAGCAGCTTTCAAGAGACCCAGTACTTC; cdr3_aa: CASSFQETQYF
v_call: TRBV9; d_call: NA; j_call: TRBJ2-1; cdr3_nt: TGTGCCAGCAGCGTGAGCACTAGTGGTGGGAATGAGCAGTTCTTC; cdr3_aa: CASSVSTSGGNEQFF
v_call: TRBV9; d_call: NA; j_call: TRBJ2-7; cdr3_nt: TGTGCCAGCAGCGTAGAAGGGGGAACAAGCTACGAGCAGTACTTC; cdr3_aa: CASSVEGGTSYEQYF
v_call: TRBV11-2; d_call: TRBD2; j_call: TRBJ2-7; cdr3_nt: TGTGCCAGCAGCTCCGTGGGGACTAGCGGGGGCCCCTACGAGCAGTACTTC; cdr3_aa: CASSSVGTSGGPYEQYF
v_call: TRBV27; d_call: NA; j_call: TRBJ2-7; cdr3_nt: TGTGCCAGCAGTTATTTCCATGGCTCCAACTCCTACGAGCAGTACTTC; cdr3_aa: CASSYFHGSNSYEQYF
v_call: TRBV4-2; d_call: NA; j_call: TRBJ2-1; cdr3_nt: TGTGCCAGCAGCCAAAGAACCGGCAATGAGCAGTTCTTC; cdr3_aa: CASSQRTGNEQFF
v_call: TRBV27; d_call: TRBD1; j_call: TRBJ2-5; cdr3_nt: TGTGCCAGCAGTTGGGGACAGGGAGTGAAGACCCAGTACTTC; cdr3_aa: CASSWGQGVKTQYF
v_call: TRBV2; d_call: NA; j_call: TRBJ2-3; cdr3_nt: TGTGCCAGCGACCGCCAAACAGAGGATACGCAGTATTTT; cdr3_aa: CASDRQTEDTQYF
v_call: TRBV7-8; d_call: NA; j_call: TRBJ1-4; cdr3_nt: TGTGCCAGCAGCTTAGGTCTTGCGAAATATGAAAAACTGTTTTTT; cdr3_aa: CASSLGLAKYEKLFF
v_call: TRBV7-7; d_call: TRBD2; j_call: TRBJ2-1; cdr3_nt: TGTGCCAGCAGCGCGATAGCGGGGGAGAATGAGCAGTTCTTC; cdr3_aa: CASSAIAGENEQFF
v_call: TRBV28; d_call: NA; j_call: TRBJ1-1; cdr3_nt: TGTGCCAGCAGGGCAGGGTCCGCTGAAGCTTTCTTT; cdr3_aa: CASRAGSAEAFF
v_call: TRBV5-1; d_call: NA; j_call: TRBJ2-1; cdr3_nt: TGCGCCAGCAGCTCGGACTCTTCATACAATGAGCAGTTCTTC; cdr3_aa: CASSSDSSYNEQFF
v_call: TRBV19; d_call: TRBD1; j_call: TRBJ1-5; cdr3_nt: TGTGCCAGTAGTATAAGGTTTACAGGGGGGAGGAATCAGCCCCAGCATTTT; cdr3_aa: CASSIRFTGGRNQPQHF
v_call: TRBV12-5; d_call: TRBD2; j_call: TRBJ2-7; cdr3_nt: TGTGCTAGTGGTCGACGAGCTCTAGGGACTAGGTACGAGCAGTACTTC; cdr3_aa: CASGRRALGTRYEQYF
v_call: TRBV11-2; d_call: TRBD1; j_call: TRBJ2-7; cdr3_nt: TGTGCCAGCAGCCCAGTCCTGAGGACAGGGGTGTACGAGCAGTACTTC; cdr3_aa: CASSPVLRTGVYEQYF
v_call: TRBV6-5; d_call: NA; j_call: TRBJ2-2; cdr3_nt: TGTGCCAGCAGACCAGGGGGAGGCACCGGGGAGCTGTTTTTT; cdr3_aa: CASRPGGGTGELFF
v_call: TRBV6-1; d_call: NA; j_call: TRBJ1-4; cdr3_nt: TGTGCCAGCAGTGAAGCGCTTAGGGGTGAAAAACTGTTTTTT; cdr3_aa: CASSEALRGEKLFF
v_call: TRBV18; d_call: TRBD1; j_call: TRBJ2-7; cdr3_nt: TGTGCCAGCTCACCCTTGGACAGGGGAGGGTACGAGCAGTACTTC; cdr3_aa: CASSPLDRGGYEQYF
v_call: TRBV5-4; d_call: TRBD2; j_call: TRBJ2-3; cdr3_nt: TGTGCCAGCAGCCAACAGGGACTAGTCAGCGATACGCAGTATTTT; cdr3_aa: CASSQQGLVSDTQYF
v_call: TRBV5-1; d_call: TRBD1; j_call: TRBJ1-2; cdr3_nt: TGCGCCAGCGGCTCAGAACAGGGGGCTTCCTATGGCTACACCTTC; cdr3_aa: CASGSEQGASYGYTF
v_call: TRBV10-3; d_call: NA; j_call: TRBJ2-5; cdr3_nt: TGTGCCATCAGTGAGTTCAGGGGACGGGAAGAGACCCAGTACTTC; cdr3_aa: CAISEFRGREETQYF
v_call: TRBV29-1; d_call: NA; j_call: TRBJ1-1; cdr3_nt: TGCAGTTCCGTGGCGAACACTGAAGCTTTCTTT; cdr3_aa: CSSVANTEAFF
v_call: TRBV2; d_call: TRBD2; j_call: TRBJ2-5; cdr3_nt: TGTGCCAGCAGTGATGGGACTAGCGGGAGATTAAGGGAGACCCAGTACTTC; cdr3_aa: CASSDGTSGRLRETQYF
v_call: TRBV15; d_call: TRBD2; j_call: TRBJ2-3; cdr3_nt: TGTGCCACCAGCTCAGGGGCCACTAGCGGGGGGGCGACAGATACGCAGTATTTT; cdr3_aa: CATSSGATSGGATDTQYF
v_call: TRBV28; d_call: NA; j_call: TRBJ1-2; cdr3_nt: TGTGCCAGCAGGACTGGACACAAGCGTGGCTACACCTTC; cdr3_aa: CASRTGHKRGYTF
v_call: TRBV19; d_call: TRBD2; j_call: TRBJ2-7; cdr3_nt: TGTGCCAGTAGTACCTTACTAGCGGGAGAGTCCTACGAGCAGTACTTC; cdr3_aa: CASSTLLAGESYEQYF
v_call: TRBV7-8; d_call: TRBD2; j_call: TRBJ2-7; cdr3_nt: TGTGCCAGCAGCTTAGGTCTAGCGGGAGAGGCCTACGAGCAGTACTTC; cdr3_aa: CASSLGLAGEAYEQYF